This is a list of T cell receptor beta chains from one sample in a study of blood T cell repertoires in COVID-19. Sequencing was performed with immunoSEQ multiplex PCR; in TCRdb, only in-frame clones are kept and a portion is missing. The sample shows approximately 210,000 clones, around 83% of them seen only once. Sequencing was carried out using peripheral blood. These receptors came from a woman aged 45-65 years with acute or convalescent COVID-19. Both conserved end residues are part of each CDR3. A D gene is named only where the DNA matches it firmly. Clone size is not always given. Where it is, it says once, few, many or a class for expanded clones.

>TRBJ2-7|NA|14|TRBV28|TRBD1
TGTGCCAGCAGTTTGGCGCAGGGGGAATACGAGCAGTACTTC
CASSLAQGEYEQYF
>TRBJ1-1|once|16|TRBV6-4|NA
TGTGCCAGCAGTGACTCTTTCGGGCGGGCGAACACTGAAGCTTTCTTT
CASSDSFGRANTEAFF
>TRBJ2-3|NA|13|TRBV25-1|TRBD1
TGTGCCAGCAGTGTACAGGGGGCAGATACGCAGTATTTT
CASSVQGADTQYF
>TRBJ2-5|few|11|TRBV6-5|NA
TGTGCCAGCAGCCTTAAAGAGACCCAGTACTTC
CASSLKETQYF
>TRBJ2-3|NA|17|TRBV18|TRBD1
TGTGCCAGCTCACCAATTTTGGGACAGGGTAGCACAGATACGCAGTATTTT
CASSPILGQGSTDTQYF
>TRBJ2-7|NA|15|TRBV5-1|TRBD2
TGCGCCAGCACAGCCTTAGCGGGAGGGCCCGGCGAGCAGTACTTC
CASTALAGGPGEQYF
>TRBJ2-1|once|17|TRBV18|NA
TGTGCCAGCTCACCACCTCCACCCCGGGAGCTGAACAATGAGCAGTTCTTC
CASSPPPPRELNNEQFF
>TRBJ2-2|many|16|TRBV27|TRBD2
TGTGCCAGCAGTTTGCCCAGCGGGAGGGCCGGTGGGGAGCTGTTTTTT
CASSLPSGRAGGELFF
>TRBJ2-7|NA|13|TRBV30|TRBD2
TGTGCCTCGCCGGGACTAGCTGCCGACGAGCAGTACTTC
CASPGLAADEQYF
>TRBJ2-7|NA|12|TRBV7-3|TRBD1
TGTGCCAGCAGCTATGCAGGGGGCGAGCAGTACTTC
CASSYAGGEQYF
>TRBJ2-1|NA|14|TRBV5-6|NA
TGTGCCAGCAGCTGGGCAGACCGTCACAATGAGCAGTTCTTC
CASSWADRHNEQFF
>TRBJ1-5|NA|15|TRBV27|NA
TGTGCCAGCAGTTCGGGGGAGCGGAGAGGTCAGCCCCAGCATTTT
CASSSGERRGQPQHF
>TRBJ1-4|NA|14|TRBV24-1|NA
TGTGCCACCAGTGATTTGGCCCAGTCTGAGGAACTGTTTTTT
CATSDLAQSEELFF
>TRBJ2-1|NA|16|TRBV10-3|NA
TGTGCCATCAGCGAGGGAGGAGCGACATCGGGCAATGAGCAGTTCTTC
CAISEGGATSGNEQFF
>TRBJ2-1|NA|14|TRBV11-2|NA
TGTGCCAGCAGCTTAGGACTAGGTTCCCATGAGCAGTTCTTC
CASSLGLGSHEQFF
>TRBJ1-5|NA|12|TRBV28|TRBD1
TGTGCCAGCAGTCAAGGGACAGGGCGCCAGCATTTT
CASSQGTGRQHF
>TRBJ1-2|NA|13|TRBV30|NA
TGTGCCTGGAGTGTACAGGAGGGAGATGGCTACACCTTC
CAWSVQEGDGYTF
>TRBJ2-7|once|14|TRBV5-6|NA
TGTGCCAGCAGCTTTTTTAGCACAACCTACGAGCAGTACTTC
CASSFFSTTYEQYF
>TRBJ1-5|NA|14|TRBV5-1|NA
TGCGCCAGCAGCTTGTCCGGGGGCAATCAGCCCCAGCATTTT
CASSLSGGNQPQHF
>TRBJ2-7|NA|15|TRBV5-6|NA
TGTGCCAGCAGCTACCCCGGACAGAAACCCTACGAGCAGTACTTC
CASSYPGQKPYEQYF
>TRBJ2-3|NA|15|TRBV12-5|TRBD2
TGTGCTAGTGGTTTGGGACTAGCGATTGCAGATACGCAGTATTTT
CASGLGLAIADTQYF
>TRBJ2-2|NA|14|TRBV6-6|TRBD2
TGTGCCAGCAGTTTGGGACTAGATCCAAGGGAGCTGTTTTTT
CASSLGLDPRELFF
>TRBJ1-4|NA|15|TRBV2|TRBD1
TGTGCCAGCAGTGCAGGGGGCGCGACTAATGAAAAACTGTTTTTT
CASSAGGATNEKLFF
>TRBJ2-7|NA|14|TRBV13|TRBD1
TGTGCCAGCAGCTCACAGGGGAAGACCTACGAGCAGTACTTC
CASSSQGKTYEQYF
>TRBJ2-3|NA|15|TRBV30|NA
TGTGCCTGGAGGGCGGGACCCGTACGCACAGATACGCAGTATTTT
CAWRAGPVRTDTQYF
>TRBJ2-3|NA|17|TRBV11-2|TRBD1
TGTGCCAGCAGCTTAACCCGGACAGGGGGCATCCCAGATACGCAGTATTTT
CASSLTRTGGIPDTQYF
>TRBJ2-2|NA|18|TRBV15|TRBD1
TGTGCCACCAGCAGGACGAACGGGGGACAGGGTGTATTCCGGGAGCTGTTTTTT
CATSRTNGGQGVFRELFF
>TRBJ1-2|few|12|TRBV11-2|TRBD1
TGTGCCAGCAGCCTGTCAGGGGGTGGCTACACCTTC
CASSLSGGGYTF
>TRBJ1-5|NA|17|TRBV6-1|NA
TGTGCCAGCAGTGAATACCTCGCAGGGTGGGCGTCCGAGCCCCAGCATTTT
CASSEYLAGWASEPQHF
>TRBJ1-3|once|18|TRBV28|TRBD1
TGTGCCAGCAATTTTGGGATCGATACAGGGGACTCTGGAAACACCATATATTTT
CASNFGIDTGDSGNTIYF
>TRBJ2-2|NA|16|TRBV19|TRBD1
TGTGCCAGTAGTATAAGGGACAGGGGGCGGCGCGGGGCGCTGTGTTTT
CASSIRDRGRRGALCF
>TRBJ2-7|NA|12|TRBV27|TRBD1
TGTGCCAGCAGTTACAGGGGCGGCGAGCAGTACTTC
CASSYRGGEQYF
>TRBJ2-7|NA|11|TRBV12-3/TRBV12-4|NA
TGTGCCAGCAGCCCAGGGTTCGAGCAGTACTTC
CASSPGFEQYF
>TRBJ2-7|NA|13|TRBV27|NA
TGTGCCAGCAGTTTGGGCAGGGGAGCCGAGCAGTACTTC
CASSLGRGAEQYF
>TRBJ2-5|NA|15|TRBV30|TRBD1
TGTGCCTGGAGTGACCCGGACAGGGGGGAAGAGACCCAGTACTTC
CAWSDPDRGEETQYF
>TRBJ2-7|NA|15|TRBV4-2|TRBD2
TGTGCCAGCAGCCAAGCTAGCGGGAGCGGGTACGAGCAGTACTTC
CASSQASGSGYEQYF
>TRBJ1-5|NA|16|TRBV5-5|NA
TGTGCCAGCAGCCCGGGACTATTTTCTAGCAATCAGCCCCAGCATTTT
CASSPGLFSSNQPQHF
>TRBJ2-1|NA|13|TRBV3-1/TRBV3-2|TRBD2
TGTGCCAGCAGTCTGACTAGCGGAGGCCCCCAGTTCTTC
CASSLTSGGPQFF
>TRBJ1-1|once|15|TRBV6-5|TRBD1
TGTGCCAGCAGTACGCAGGGGGCTATGAACACTGAAGCTTTCTTT
CASSTQGAMNTEAFF
>TRBJ1-6|few|12|TRBV30|NA
TGTGCCTGGGCAGCCCGAGGTACACCCCTCCACTTT
CAWAARGTPLHF
>TRBJ1-4|NA|16|TRBV19|TRBD1
TGTGCCAGTAGTATTGGGACAGGGGGGAGTCGTGAAAAACTGTTTTTT
CASSIGTGGSREKLFF
>TRBJ1-6|NA|15|TRBV5-4|TRBD1
TGTGCCAGCAGCTCCCGGGACAGCTATAATTCACCCCTCCACTTT
CASSSRDSYNSPLHF
>TRBJ2-2|NA|16|TRBV6-5|NA
TGTGCCAGCAGTTACTATATAGGACAGCACACCGGGGAGCTGTTTTTT
CASSYYIGQHTGELFF
>TRBJ1-2|NA|13|TRBV7-2|NA
TGTGCCAGCAGCTTAGCAGTCCCGGATGGCTACACCTTC
CASSLAVPDGYTF
>TRBJ2-1|NA|16|TRBV11-1|NA
TGTGCCAGCAGCTTTCTGTTGCGGGGTTCTTACAATGAGCAGTTCTTC
CASSFLLRGSYNEQFF
>TRBJ2-1|many|15|TRBV19|NA
TGTGCCAGCCTAGATGGGGCCGTAGGGGGCAATGAGCAGTTCTTC
CASLDGAVGGNEQFF
>TRBJ1-2|NA|13|TRBV9|TRBD1
TGTGCCAGCAGCGCAGACAGGGGGATTGGCTACACCTTC
CASSADRGIGYTF
>TRBJ2-5|NA|18|TRBV7-9|TRBD2
TGTGCCAGCAGCTTCGCCACCCGACTAGCGGGGAAACAAGAGACCCAGTACTTC
CASSFATRLAGKQETQYF
>TRBJ2-3|NA|15|TRBV28|TRBD2
TGTGCCAGCACCACGGGAGGCTCCCTCACAGATACGCAGTATTTT
CASTTGGSLTDTQYF
>TRBJ2-7|NA|13|TRBV19|TRBD2
TGTGCCAGTAGTGTCCCCGGACTAGACGAGCAGTACTTC
CASSVPGLDEQYF
>TRBJ1-1|NA|13|TRBV28|NA
TGTGCCAGCATAAGCAGACAGAACACTGAAGCTTTCTTT
CASISRQNTEAFF
>TRBJ1-2|NA|13|TRBV27|TRBD1
TGTGCCAGCAAAGAGACAGGGGACTATGGCTACACCTTC
CASKETGDYGYTF
>TRBJ2-2|NA|18|TRBV27|TRBD2
TGTGCCAGCAGTTTATCGAGCGGGAGGGCTCAGCGGACCGGGGAGCTGTTTTTT
CASSLSSGRAQRTGELFF
>TRBJ1-5|NA|15|TRBV7-9|NA
TGTGCCAGCAGCTCTCGACAGCGCGCCAATCAGCCCCAGCATTTT
CASSSRQRANQPQHF
>TRBJ1-5|NA|15|TRBV19|NA
TGTGCCAGTAGTGGAGGTACGGGGATAAGTCAGCCCCAGCATTTT
CASSGGTGISQPQHF